The entry below gives a single T cell receptor (beta chain) sequence along with its context. The antigen is unknown. The protocol was immunoSEQ multiplex PCR, while the TCRdb copy is restricted to in-frame clones and leaves out a portion. This sample has approximately 180,000 clones, with approximately 89% found just once. This entry comes from a study of cytomegalovirus exposure and HLA in healthy donors. Study at large: The 120 or so validation repertoires were reported in a later analysis to have been generated on the same platform as the roughly 700 first-cohort repertoires. Study findings and constraints: The classifier, whose performance was assessed in both the original and validation cohorts, reportedly diagnosed cytomegalovirus status with high specificity and sensitivity. Some TCR beta chains (roughly 160 of them) were listed as cytomegalovirus-associated.

This CDR3 contains 17 residues. Trimming cost V 5 bases and J 8 bases, with 27 bases left between them. Germline V gene lookup returns CDR1 MDHEN and CDR2 SYDVKM. The clonotype was recovered from a man younger than 30 in good health and CMV-seropositive. The genes are TRBV28 and TRBJ1-2, with D possibly TRBD1 on 6 matching bases. The sequencing sample was made of PBMCs. The CDR3 protein is CASSRIMGGAVAKGYTF. DNA of the CDR3: TGTGCCAGCAGTAGAATAATGGGGGGGGCCGTCGCTAAGGGCTACACCTTC.